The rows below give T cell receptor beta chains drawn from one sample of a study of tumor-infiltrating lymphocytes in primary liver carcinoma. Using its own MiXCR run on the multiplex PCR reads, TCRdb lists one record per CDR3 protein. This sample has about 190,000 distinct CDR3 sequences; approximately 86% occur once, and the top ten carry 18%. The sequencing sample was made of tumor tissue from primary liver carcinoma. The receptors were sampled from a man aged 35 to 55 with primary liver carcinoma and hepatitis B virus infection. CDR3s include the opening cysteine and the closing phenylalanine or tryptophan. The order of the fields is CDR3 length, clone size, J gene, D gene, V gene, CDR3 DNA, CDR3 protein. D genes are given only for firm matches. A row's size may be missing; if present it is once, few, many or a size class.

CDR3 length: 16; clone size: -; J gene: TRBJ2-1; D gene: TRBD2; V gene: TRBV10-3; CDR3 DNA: TGTGCCAGCACCCAAACTCGCGGGAGGCCCTACAATGAGCAGCTCTTC; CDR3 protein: CASTQTRGRPYNEQLF
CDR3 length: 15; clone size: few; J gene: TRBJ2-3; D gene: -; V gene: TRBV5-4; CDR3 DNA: TGTGTCAGCAGTTCGGAAGTTGACGGAGGAGATACGCAGTATTTT; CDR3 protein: CVSSSEVDGGDTQYF
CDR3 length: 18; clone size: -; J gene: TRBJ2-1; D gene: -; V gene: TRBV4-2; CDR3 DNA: TGTGCCAGCAGCCAAAATTGGAGGGCAGGCAGAGTCTACAAAGAGCAGTTCTTC; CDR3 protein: CASSQNWRAGRVYKEQFF
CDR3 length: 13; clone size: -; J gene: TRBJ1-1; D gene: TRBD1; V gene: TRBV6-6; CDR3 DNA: TGTCCCAGCAGTACAGGGGGGACTAGTGAAGCTTTCTTT; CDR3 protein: CPSSTGGTSEAFF
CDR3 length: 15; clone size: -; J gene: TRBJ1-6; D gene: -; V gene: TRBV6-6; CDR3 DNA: TGTGCCAGCAGATCCTCGCAGGGTGTTAATCCACTCCTCCACTTT; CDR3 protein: CASRSSQGVNPLLHF
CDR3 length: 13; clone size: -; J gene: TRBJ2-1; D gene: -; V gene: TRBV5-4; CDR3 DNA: TGTGCCAGCAGCTTGACCGGACCCAAAGAGCAGTTCTTC; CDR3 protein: CASSLTGPKEQFF
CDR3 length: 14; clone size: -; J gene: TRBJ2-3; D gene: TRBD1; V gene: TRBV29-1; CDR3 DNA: TGCAGCGTTTCCGGGACAGGGGCGCCAGATACGTGTTATTTT; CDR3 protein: CSVSGTGAPDTCYF
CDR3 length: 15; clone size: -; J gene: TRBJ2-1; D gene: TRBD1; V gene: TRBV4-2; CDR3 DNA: TGTGCCAGCAGCCCCTGGGACAGGGTAGGCCACGAGCAGTTCTTC; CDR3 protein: CASSPWDRVGHEQFF
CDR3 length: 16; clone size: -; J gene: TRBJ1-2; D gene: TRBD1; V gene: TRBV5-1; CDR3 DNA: TGCGCCGGCAGCTCCGGAGACAGGGGTCGAGGGTATGGCTACACCTTC; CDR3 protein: CAGSSGDRGRGYGYTF
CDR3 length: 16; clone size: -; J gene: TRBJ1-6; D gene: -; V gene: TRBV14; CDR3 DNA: TGTGCCAGTAGCCAAGGGGTCGTGATGTTTAATTCACCCCTCCACTTT; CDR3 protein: CASSQGVVMFNSPLHF
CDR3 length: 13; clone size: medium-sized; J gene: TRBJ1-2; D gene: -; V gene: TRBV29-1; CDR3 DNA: TGCAGCGTGTATCTTGCTCGCGACTATGGCTACACCTTC; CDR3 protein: CSVYLARDYGYTF
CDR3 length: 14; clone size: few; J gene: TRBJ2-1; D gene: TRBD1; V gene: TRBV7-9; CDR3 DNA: TGTGCCAGCAGCCAAGGACAGGGCCGCAATGAGCAGTTCTTC; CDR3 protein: CASSQGQGRNEQFF
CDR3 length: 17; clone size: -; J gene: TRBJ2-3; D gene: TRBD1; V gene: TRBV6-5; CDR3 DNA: TGTGCCAGCAGTTCCGAGACGCAGGGACAGGGAGGAGATACGCAGTATTTT; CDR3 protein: CASSSETQGQGGDTQYF
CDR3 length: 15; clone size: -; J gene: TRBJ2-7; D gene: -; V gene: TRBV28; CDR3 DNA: TGTGCCAGCACCCCAAACAATGCGGGGTGGTGGGAGCAGTATTTC; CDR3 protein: CASTPNNAGWWEQYF
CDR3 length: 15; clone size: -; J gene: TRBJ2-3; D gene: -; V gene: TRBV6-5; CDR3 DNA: TGTACCAGCCACCCAGGACTAGGGGGAACAGATACGCAGTATTTT; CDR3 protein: CTSHPGLGGTDTQYF
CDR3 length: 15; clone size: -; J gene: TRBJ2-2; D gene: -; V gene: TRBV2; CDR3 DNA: TGTGCCAGCAGTGTAGCCCGTGGGCTTACCGGGGAGCTGTTTTTT; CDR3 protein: CASSVARGLTGELFF
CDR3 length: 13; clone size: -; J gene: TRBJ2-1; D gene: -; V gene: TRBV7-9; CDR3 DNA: TGTACCAGCAGCCAATCTATGGTGAATGATCAGTTCTTC; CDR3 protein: CTSSQSMVNDQFF
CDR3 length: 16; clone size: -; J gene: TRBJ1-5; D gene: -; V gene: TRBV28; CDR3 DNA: TGTGCCAGCATTTTACATAAACAGGGTCGCAATCAGCCCCAGCATTTT; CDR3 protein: CASILHKQGRNQPQHF
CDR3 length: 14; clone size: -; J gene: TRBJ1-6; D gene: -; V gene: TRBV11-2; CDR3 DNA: TGTGCCAGCAGCTTTCAGCCTTCCAATTCACCCCTCTATTTT; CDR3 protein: CASSFQPSNSPLYF
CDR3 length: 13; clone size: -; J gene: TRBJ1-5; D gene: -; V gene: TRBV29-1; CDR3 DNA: TGTAGCATTGTGAGTAGTGTTAATCAGTCCCAGCATTTT; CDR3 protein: CSIVSSVNQSQHF
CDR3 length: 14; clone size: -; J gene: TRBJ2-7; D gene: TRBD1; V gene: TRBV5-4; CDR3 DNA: TGTGCCAGAAGCTTAGGACAGGGTGGCCACGAGCAGTACTTC; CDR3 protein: CARSLGQGGHEQYF
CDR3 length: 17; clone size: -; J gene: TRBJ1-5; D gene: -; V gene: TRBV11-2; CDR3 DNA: TGTGCTAGCTGCTTAGTAGAGGTAACAGGGAGCAATCAGCCCCAGCATTTT; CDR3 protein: CASCLVEVTGSNQPQHF
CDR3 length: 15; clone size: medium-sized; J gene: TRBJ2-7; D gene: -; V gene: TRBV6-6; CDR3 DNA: TGTGCCAGCAGTTACCCCGAAGGGGGAGGAGACGAGCAGTACTTC; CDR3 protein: CASSYPEGGGDEQYF
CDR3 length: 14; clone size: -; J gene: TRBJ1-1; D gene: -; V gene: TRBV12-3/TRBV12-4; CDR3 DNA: TGTGACAGCAGCTCTTCTGATGCGAACACTGAAGCTTTCTTT; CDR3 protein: CDSSSSDANTEAFF
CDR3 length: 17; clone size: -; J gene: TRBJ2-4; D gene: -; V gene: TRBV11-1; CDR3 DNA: TGTGCCAGCAGCTTTCCCGGGATTAACGGGATCATAAACATTCAGTACTTC; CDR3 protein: CASSFPGINGIINIQYF
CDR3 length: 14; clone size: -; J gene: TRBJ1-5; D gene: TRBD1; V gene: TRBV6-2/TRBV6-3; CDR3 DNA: TGTGCCAGCAGGTGTGACAGGGTCAATCAGCCTCAGCATTTT; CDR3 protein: CASRCDRVNQPQHF
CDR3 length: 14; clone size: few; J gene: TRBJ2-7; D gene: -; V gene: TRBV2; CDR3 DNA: TGTGCCAGCAGTGAAACTGTAAAGGTGGGCGAGCAGTACTTC; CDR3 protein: CASSETVKVGEQYF
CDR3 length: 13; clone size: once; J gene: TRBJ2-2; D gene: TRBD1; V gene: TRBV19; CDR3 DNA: TGTGCCAGTAATACAGGGGCCACCGGGGCGCTGTTTTTT; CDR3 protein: CASNTGATGALFF
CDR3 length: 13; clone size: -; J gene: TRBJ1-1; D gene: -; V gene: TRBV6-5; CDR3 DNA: TGTGCCAGCACTCAGACCCTACGGGGGAGGGCTTTCTTT; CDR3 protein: CASTQTLRGRAFF
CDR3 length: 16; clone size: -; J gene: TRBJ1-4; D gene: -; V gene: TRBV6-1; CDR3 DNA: TGTGCCAGCAGTGGAGCGGGTTTGGCAACTACTGAAAAACTGTTTTTT; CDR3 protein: CASSGAGLATTEKLFF
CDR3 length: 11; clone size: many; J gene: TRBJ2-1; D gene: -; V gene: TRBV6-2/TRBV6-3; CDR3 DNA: TGTGCCAGCAGCACTGGATTTGAGCAGTTCTTC; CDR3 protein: CASSTGFEQFF
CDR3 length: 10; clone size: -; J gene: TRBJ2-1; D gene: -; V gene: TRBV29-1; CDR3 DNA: TGCAGCGTTCTCCGGGTGGAACAGTTCTTT; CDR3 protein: CSVLRVEQFF
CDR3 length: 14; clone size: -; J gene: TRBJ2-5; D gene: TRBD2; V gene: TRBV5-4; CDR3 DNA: TGTGCCAGCAGCGACGAGGGAGGGTTTGAGACTCAGTACTTC; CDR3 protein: CASSDEGGFETQYF
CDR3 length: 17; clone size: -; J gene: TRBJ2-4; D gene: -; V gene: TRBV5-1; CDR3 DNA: TGCGCCAGCATCTTGGGAGGGACAGACCTAGGCAAAAACATTCAGTACTTC; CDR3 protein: CASILGGTDLGKNIQYF
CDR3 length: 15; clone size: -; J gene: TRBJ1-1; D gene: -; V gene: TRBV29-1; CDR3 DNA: TGCAGTGTTACCACGGGATGGGGAATGAACACTGAAGCTTTCTTT; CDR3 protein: CSVTTGWGMNTEAFF
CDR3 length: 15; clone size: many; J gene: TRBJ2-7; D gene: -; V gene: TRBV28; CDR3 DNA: TGTGCCAGCAGTTTATATACGGGAGAGGGCTACGAGCAGTACTTC; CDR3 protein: CASSLYTGEGYEQYF
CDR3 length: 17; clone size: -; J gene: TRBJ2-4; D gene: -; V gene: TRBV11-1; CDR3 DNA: TGTGCCAGCAGCTTTTCCTGGAGTAGTGGGACCAAAAACATTCAGTACTTC; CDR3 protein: CASSFSWSSGTKNIQYF
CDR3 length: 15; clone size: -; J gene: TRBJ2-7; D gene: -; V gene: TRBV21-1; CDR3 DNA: TGTGCCAGCAGCACCGGGACAGGGAGATACTACGAACAGTACTTC; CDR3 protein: CASSTGTGRYYEQYF
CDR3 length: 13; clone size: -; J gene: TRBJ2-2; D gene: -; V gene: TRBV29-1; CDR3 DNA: TGCAGCGTTGGGATAACAGGGTCCGGGGAGCTGTTTTTT; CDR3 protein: CSVGITGSGELFF
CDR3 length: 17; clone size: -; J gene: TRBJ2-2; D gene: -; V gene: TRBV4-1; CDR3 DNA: TGCGCCGGCAGCCAAGATAGAGCGGAAGCGAACACCGGGGAGCTGTTTTTT; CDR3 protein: CAGSQDRAEANTGELFF
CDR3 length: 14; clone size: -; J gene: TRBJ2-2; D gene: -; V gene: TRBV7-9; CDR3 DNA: TGTGCCAGAGGAGGGCGGGCGAACACCGGGGAGCTGTTTTTT; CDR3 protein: CARGGRANTGELFF
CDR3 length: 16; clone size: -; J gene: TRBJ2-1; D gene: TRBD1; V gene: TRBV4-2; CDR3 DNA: TGTGCGAGGAGCCACACCGGGGGACAGGGGAGAAATGAGCAGTTCTTC; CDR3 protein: CARSHTGGQGRNEQFF
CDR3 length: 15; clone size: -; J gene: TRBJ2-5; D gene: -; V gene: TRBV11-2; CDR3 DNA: TGTGCCAGTAGCCCCCGGTCAGTCACTGGGGTGACCCAGTACTTC; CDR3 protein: CASSPRSVTGVTQYF
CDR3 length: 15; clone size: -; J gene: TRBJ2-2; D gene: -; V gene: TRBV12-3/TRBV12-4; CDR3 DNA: TGTGACAGCAGGATCGATAGCCCTAACACCGGGGAGCTGTTTTTT; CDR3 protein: CDSRIDSPNTGELFF